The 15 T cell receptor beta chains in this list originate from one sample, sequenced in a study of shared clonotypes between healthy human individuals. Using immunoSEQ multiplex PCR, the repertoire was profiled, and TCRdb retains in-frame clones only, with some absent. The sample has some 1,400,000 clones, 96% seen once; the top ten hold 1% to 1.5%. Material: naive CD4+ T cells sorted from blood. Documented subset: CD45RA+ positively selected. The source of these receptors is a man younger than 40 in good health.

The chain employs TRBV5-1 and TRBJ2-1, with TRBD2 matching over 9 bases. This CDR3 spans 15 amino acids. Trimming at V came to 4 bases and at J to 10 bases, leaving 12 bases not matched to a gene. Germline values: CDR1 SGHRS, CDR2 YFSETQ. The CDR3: CASSPLVLAGPEQFF. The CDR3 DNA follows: TGCGCCAGCAGCCCCCTAGTGCTAGCGGGACCCGAGCAGTTCTTC.

The DNA for the CDR3 is TGTGCCACCCGCAGGGTAGGCGACGAGCAGTACTTC. Translated: CATRRVGDEQYF. The chain recombines TRBV6-1 with TRBJ2-7; maybe TRBD1 (5 bases). Germline V gives CDR1 MNHNS, CDR2 SASEGT. The CDR3 contains 12 residues. V dropped 10 bases and J dropped 5 bases, with 15 bases sitting between them.

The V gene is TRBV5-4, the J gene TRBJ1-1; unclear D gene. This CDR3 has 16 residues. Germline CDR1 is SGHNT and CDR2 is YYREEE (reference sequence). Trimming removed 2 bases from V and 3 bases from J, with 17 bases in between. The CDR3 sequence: CASSFPGIQVDTEAFF. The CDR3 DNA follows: TGTGCCAGCAGCTTCCCCGGCATCCAGGTTGACACTGAAGCTTTCTTT. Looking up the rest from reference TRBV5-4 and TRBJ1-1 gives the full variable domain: ETGVTQSPTHLIKTRGQQVTLRCSSQSGHNTVSWYQQALGQGPQFIFQYYREEENGRGNFPPRFSGLQFPNYSSELNVNALELDDSALYLCASSFPGIQVDTEAFFGQGTRLTVV.

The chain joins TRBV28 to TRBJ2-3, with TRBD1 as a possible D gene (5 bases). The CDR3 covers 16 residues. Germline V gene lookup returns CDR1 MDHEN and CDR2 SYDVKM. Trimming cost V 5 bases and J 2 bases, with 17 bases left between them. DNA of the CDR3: TGTGCCAGCAGTCCAGGGCTTGGGCTGCTCACAGATACGCAGTATTTT. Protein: CASSPGLGLLTDTQYF.

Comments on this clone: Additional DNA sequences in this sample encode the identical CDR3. In DNA, the CDR3 is TGTGCCAGCAGTTACTTGGGAAATGAGCAGTTCTTC. The encoded protein is CASSYLGNEQFF. The V and J genes are TRBV6-5 and TRBJ2-1; D call uncertain. V lost 1 base to trimming and J lost 7 bases, with 5 bases between them. The CDR3 runs 12 residues. From germline, CDR1 is MNHEY and CDR2 SVGAGI.

CDR3 sequence (DNA): TGCGCCAGCAGTTTCATAGCCGAGACCCAGTACTTC. Its translation: CASSFIAETQYF. This chain connects TRBV5-1 to TRBJ2-5; D not resolved. Trimming took 5 bases from V and 5 from J, leaving 10 bases between them. Germline loops: CDR1 SGHRS, CDR2 YFSETQ. The CDR3 spans 12 residues.

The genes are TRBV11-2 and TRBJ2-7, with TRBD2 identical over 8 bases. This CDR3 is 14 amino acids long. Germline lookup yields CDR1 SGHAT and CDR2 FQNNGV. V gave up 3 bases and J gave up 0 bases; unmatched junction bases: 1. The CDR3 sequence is CASSFSGSSYEQYF. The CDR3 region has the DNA TGTGCCAGCAGCTTCAGCGGGAGCTCCTACGAGCAGTACTTC.

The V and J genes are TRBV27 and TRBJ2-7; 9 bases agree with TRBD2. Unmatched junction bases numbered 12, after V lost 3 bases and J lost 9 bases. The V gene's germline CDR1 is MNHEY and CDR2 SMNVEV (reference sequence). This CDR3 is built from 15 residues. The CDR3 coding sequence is TGTGCCAGCAGTTTCCTGACTAGCGGCACCAATTTGCAGTACTTC. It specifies CASSFLTSGTNLQYF.

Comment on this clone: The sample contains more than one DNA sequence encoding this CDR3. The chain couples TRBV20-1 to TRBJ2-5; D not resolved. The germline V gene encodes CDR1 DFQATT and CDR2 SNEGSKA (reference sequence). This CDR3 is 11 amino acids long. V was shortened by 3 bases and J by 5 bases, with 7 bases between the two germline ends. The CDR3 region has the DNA TGCAGTGCTAGTCTAGGGGAGACCCAGTACTTC. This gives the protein CSASLGETQYF.

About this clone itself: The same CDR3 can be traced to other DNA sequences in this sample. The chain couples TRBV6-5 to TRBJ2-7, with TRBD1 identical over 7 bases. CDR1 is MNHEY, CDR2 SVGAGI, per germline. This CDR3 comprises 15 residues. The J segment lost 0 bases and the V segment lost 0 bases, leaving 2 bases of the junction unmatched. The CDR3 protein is CASSYSRQGSYEQYF. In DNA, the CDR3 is TGTGCCAGCAGTTACTCGAGACAGGGCTCCTACGAGCAGTACTTC.

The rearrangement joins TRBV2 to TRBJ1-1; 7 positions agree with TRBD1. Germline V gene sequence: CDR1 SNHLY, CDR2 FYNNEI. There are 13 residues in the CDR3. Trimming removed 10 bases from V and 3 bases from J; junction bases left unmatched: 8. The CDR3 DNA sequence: TGTGCCACCAGGGGGGCAGGAGACACTGAAGCTTTCTTT. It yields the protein CATRGAGDTEAFF.

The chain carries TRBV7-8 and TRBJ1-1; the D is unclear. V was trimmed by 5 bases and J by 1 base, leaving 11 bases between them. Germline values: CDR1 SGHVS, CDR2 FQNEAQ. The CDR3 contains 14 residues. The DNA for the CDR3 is TGTGCCAGCAGCCATGGAACTTCGAACACTGAAGCTTTCTTT. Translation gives CASSHGTSNTEAFF.

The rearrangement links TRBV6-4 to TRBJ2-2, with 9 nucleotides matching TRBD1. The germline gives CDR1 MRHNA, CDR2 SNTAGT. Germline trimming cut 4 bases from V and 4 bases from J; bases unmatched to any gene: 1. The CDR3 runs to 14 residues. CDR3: CASSGDRATGELFF. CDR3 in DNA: TGTGCCAGCAGTGGGGACAGGGCCACCGGGGAGCTGTTTTTT.

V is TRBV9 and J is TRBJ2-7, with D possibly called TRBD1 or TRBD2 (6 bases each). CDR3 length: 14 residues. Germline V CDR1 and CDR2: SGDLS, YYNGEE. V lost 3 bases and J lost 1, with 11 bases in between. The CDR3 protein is CASSAGATSYEQYF. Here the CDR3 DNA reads TGTGCCAGCAGCGCGGGGGCAACATCCTACGAGCAGTACTTC.

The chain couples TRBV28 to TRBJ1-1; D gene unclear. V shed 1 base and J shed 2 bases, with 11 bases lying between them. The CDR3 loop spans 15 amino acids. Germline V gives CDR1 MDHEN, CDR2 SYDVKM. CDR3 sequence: CASSLFPTANTEAFF. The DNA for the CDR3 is TGTGCCAGCAGTTTATTTCCCACAGCTAACACTGAAGCTTTCTTT.